The rows below give T cell receptor beta chains drawn from one sample of a study of CD8 T cells in Susac syndrome. Using its own MiXCR run on the immunoSEQ multiplex PCR reads, TCRdb lists one record per CDR3 protein. The sample includes 150,000 to 200,000 distinct CDR3 sequences, about 90% seen only once; the top ten take about 0.073%. Sequenced sample: CD4+ T cells from PBMCs. All receptors come from a human donor in good health. Each CDR3 is given with its conserved first and last residue. The order of the fields is J gene, clone size, D gene, V gene, CDR3 DNA, CDR3 protein. D genes are given only for firm matches. Clone size is not always given. Where it is, it says once, few, many or a class for expanded clones.

j_call: TRBJ2-3; clone_size: once; d_call: .; v_call: TRBV3-1; cdr3_nt: TGTGCCAGCAGCCAAGGGAAACTAGCAGGCACAGATACGCAGTATTTT; cdr3_aa: CASSQGKLAGTDTQYF
j_call: TRBJ2-5; clone_size: .; d_call: .; v_call: TRBV7-2; cdr3_nt: TGTGCCAGCAGCTTAGTCGGTATAAAGACCCAGTACTTC; cdr3_aa: CASSLVGIKTQYF
j_call: TRBJ2-1; clone_size: .; d_call: TRBD1; v_call: TRBV5-1; cdr3_nt: TGCGCCAGCAGCCCGGACAGGGTCAATGAGCAGTTCTTC; cdr3_aa: CASSPDRVNEQFF
j_call: TRBJ1-1; clone_size: .; d_call: .; v_call: TRBV3-1; cdr3_nt: TGTGCCAGCAGCAAGGAGGGTTACACTGAAGCTTTCTTT; cdr3_aa: CASSKEGYTEAFF
j_call: TRBJ2-7; clone_size: .; d_call: TRBD1; v_call: TRBV29-1; cdr3_nt: TGCAGCGTTGCGCCAGGGGGCTCTTACGAGCAGTACTTC; cdr3_aa: CSVAPGGSYEQYF
j_call: TRBJ2-7; clone_size: .; d_call: .; v_call: TRBV12-3/TRBV12-4; cdr3_nt: TGTGCCAGCAGTCGGGACGCCTACGAGCAGTACTTC; cdr3_aa: CASSRDAYEQYF
j_call: TRBJ2-7; clone_size: .; d_call: TRBD1; v_call: TRBV7-9; cdr3_nt: TGTGCCAGCAGCTTAGGACAGGGTGGGGAGCAGTACTTC; cdr3_aa: CASSLGQGGEQYF
j_call: TRBJ1-1; clone_size: .; d_call: .; v_call: TRBV7-2; cdr3_nt: TGTGCCAGCAGTTCTAGAATGAACACTGAAGCTTTCTTT; cdr3_aa: CASSSRMNTEAFF
j_call: TRBJ2-7; clone_size: .; d_call: .; v_call: TRBV5-1; cdr3_nt: TGCGCCAGCAGCCTACTACGCCCCGTCAGAGACCCCCACGAGCAGTACTTC; cdr3_aa: CASSLLRPVRDPHEQYF
j_call: TRBJ2-3; clone_size: .; d_call: .; v_call: TRBV18; cdr3_nt: TGTGCCAGCTCACCAGGGAATGCAGATACGCAGTATTTT; cdr3_aa: CASSPGNADTQYF
j_call: TRBJ2-5; clone_size: .; d_call: .; v_call: TRBV28; cdr3_nt: TGTGCCAGCAGTTTCAACGGCCTAGAGGGGGAGACCCAGTACTTC; cdr3_aa: CASSFNGLEGETQYF
j_call: TRBJ2-3; clone_size: .; d_call: TRBD2; v_call: TRBV6-4; cdr3_nt: TGTGCCACCAGACCCTTTAGCGGGGGAACACATACGCAGTATTTT; cdr3_aa: CATRPFSGGTHTQYF
j_call: TRBJ1-1; clone_size: few; d_call: TRBD1; v_call: TRBV11-2; cdr3_nt: TGTGCCAGCAGTAGCTTAAAGGGACAGCGGAACACTGAAGCTTTCTTT; cdr3_aa: CASSSLKGQRNTEAFF
j_call: TRBJ2-7; clone_size: few; d_call: TRBD1; v_call: TRBV3-1; cdr3_nt: TGTGCCAGCAGCTTACGTCAGGGGGACTACGAGCAGTACTTC; cdr3_aa: CASSLRQGDYEQYF
j_call: TRBJ2-3; clone_size: .; d_call: TRBD1; v_call: TRBV6-5; cdr3_nt: TGTGCCAGCAGAACAGGGGATAAACAGTATTTT; cdr3_aa: CASRTGDKQYF
j_call: TRBJ1-1; clone_size: .; d_call: TRBD1; v_call: TRBV20-1; cdr3_nt: TGCAGTGCCTTCGATAGGGACAGGGGCGGAACTGAAGCTTTCTTT; cdr3_aa: CSAFDRDRGGTEAFF
j_call: TRBJ2-7; clone_size: .; d_call: TRBD1; v_call: TRBV29-1; cdr3_nt: TGCAGCTCCAAAGGGCCCCGGACAGGGGGGAGCGAGCAGTACTTC; cdr3_aa: CSSKGPRTGGSEQYF
j_call: TRBJ2-4; clone_size: .; d_call: .; v_call: TRBV19; cdr3_nt: TGTGCCAGTAGTATGCTGGCGGGAAGGGCCAAAAACATTCAGTACTTC; cdr3_aa: CASSMLAGRAKNIQYF
j_call: TRBJ1-2; clone_size: .; d_call: .; v_call: TRBV30; cdr3_nt: TGTGCCTGGAGTGTACCTTGGACAAACAACTATGGCTACACCTTC; cdr3_aa: CAWSVPWTNNYGYTF
j_call: TRBJ1-4; clone_size: .; d_call: TRBD1; v_call: TRBV6-6; cdr3_nt: TGTGCCAGCAGCGCAGGGACAGGGGCCTTTAATGAAAAACTGTTTTTT; cdr3_aa: CASSAGTGAFNEKLFF
j_call: TRBJ1-2; clone_size: .; d_call: .; v_call: TRBV2; cdr3_nt: TGTGCCAGCAACGCAGAGGGTTTTATTGGGGGCTACACCTTC; cdr3_aa: CASNAEGFIGGYTF
j_call: TRBJ2-2; clone_size: .; d_call: .; v_call: TRBV5-4; cdr3_nt: TGTGCCAGCAGCTTGGTTCCAGGGAGGACCGGGGAGCTGTTTTTT; cdr3_aa: CASSLVPGRTGELFF
j_call: TRBJ2-5; clone_size: .; d_call: TRBD2; v_call: TRBV29-1; cdr3_nt: TGCAGCGTTGGGACTAGCGGCTCGGGGCCCGGAGAGACCCAGTACTTC; cdr3_aa: CSVGTSGSGPGETQYF
j_call: TRBJ1-2; clone_size: .; d_call: TRBD1; v_call: TRBV7-2; cdr3_nt: TGTGCCAGCAGCTTAGCGCCTTCGGGACAGGGGGCGGATGGCTACACCTTC; cdr3_aa: CASSLAPSGQGADGYTF